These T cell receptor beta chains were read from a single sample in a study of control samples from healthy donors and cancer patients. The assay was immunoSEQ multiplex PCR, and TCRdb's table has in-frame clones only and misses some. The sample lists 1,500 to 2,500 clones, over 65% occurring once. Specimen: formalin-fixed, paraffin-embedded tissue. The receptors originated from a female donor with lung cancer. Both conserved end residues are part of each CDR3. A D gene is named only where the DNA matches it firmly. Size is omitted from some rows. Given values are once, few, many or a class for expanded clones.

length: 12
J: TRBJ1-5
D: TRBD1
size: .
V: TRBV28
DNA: TGTGCCAGCAGACAGGGGCTGGAGCCCCAGCATTTT
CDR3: CASRQGLEPQHF

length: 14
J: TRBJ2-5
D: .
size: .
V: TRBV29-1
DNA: TGCAGCGCCCAGGTTTTGGTAGCGGTGGAGACCCAGTACTTC
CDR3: CSAQVLVAVETQYF

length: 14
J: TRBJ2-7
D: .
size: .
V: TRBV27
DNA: TGTGCCAGCAGCCTTCTAGCGGGCAGGGGGGAGCAGTACTTC
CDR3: CASSLLAGRGEQYF

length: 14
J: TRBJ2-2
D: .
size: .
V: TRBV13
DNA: TGTGCCAGCAGGTCGAGGGGGGACACCGAGGAGCTGTTTTTT
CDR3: CASRSRGDTEELFF

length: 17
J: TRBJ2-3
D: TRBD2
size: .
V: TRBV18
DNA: TGTGCCAGCTCACCAGGGACTAGCGGGACCAACACAGATACGCAGTATTTT
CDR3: CASSPGTSGTNTDTQYF

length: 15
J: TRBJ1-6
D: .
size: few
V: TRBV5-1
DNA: TGCGCCAGCAGCTTGTCGGGACAATATGAGGAGCCCCTCCACTTT
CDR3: CASSLSGQYEEPLHF

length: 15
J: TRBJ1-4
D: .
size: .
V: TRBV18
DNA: TGTGCCAGCTCACCACTCGACAGACCTAATGAAAAACTGTTTTTT
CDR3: CASSPLDRPNEKLFF

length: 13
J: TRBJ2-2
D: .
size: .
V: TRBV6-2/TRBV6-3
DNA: TGTGCCAGCAGTTACCTCGGAAGGAGGGAGCTGTTTTTT
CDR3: CASSYLGRRELFF

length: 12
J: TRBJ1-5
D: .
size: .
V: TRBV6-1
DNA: TGTGCCAGCAGTGGAGCCAAGCAGCCCCAGCATTTT
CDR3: CASSGAKQPQHF

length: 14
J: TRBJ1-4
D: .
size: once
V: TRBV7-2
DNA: TGTGCCAGCAGCCAGCGGGGCAGGGATGAAAAACTGTTTTTT
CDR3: CASSQRGRDEKLFF

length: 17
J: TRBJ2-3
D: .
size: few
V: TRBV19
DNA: TGTGCCAGTAGTCCCCCCGAACGAGCGGGTAGCACAGATACGCAGTATTTT
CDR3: CASSPPERAGSTDTQYF

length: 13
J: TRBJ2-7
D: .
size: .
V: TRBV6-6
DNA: TGTGCCAGCGGGCGAGACGGGGCGTACGAGCAGTACTTC
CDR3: CASGRDGAYEQYF